This T cell receptor beta chain was documented in a study of CD8 T cells in ankylosing spondylitis. The sample holds a few counts of this clonotype. TCRdb re-called the 5' RACE reads with MiXCR, one entry per CDR3 protein. The sample shows about 250,000 distinct CDR3 sequences, roughly 32% of them seen only once. V was trimmed by 5 bases and J by 0 bases, leaving 11 bases between them. In germline, CDR1 is DFQATT, CDR2 SNEGSKA (reference sequence). This CDR3 comprises 15 residues. The chain joins TRBV20-1 to TRBJ2-6; D uncertain. Material for sequencing was blood, either unsorted or a sorted T cell fraction (not recorded which). This TCR was recovered from a male donor with ankylosing spondylitis or in good health (not recorded which). As DNA, the CDR3 is TGCAGTGCTCGTGACTGGTTCTCTGGGGCCAACGTCCTGACTTTC. It translates to CSARDWFSGANVLTF.